The clone carrying this T cell receptor beta chain was counted only a few times. Its antigen remains unidentified. The entry originates in a study of T-cell memory formation after mild COVID-19. Study overall: The two donors had largely donor-specific TCR clusters. Overall study findings and caveats: Contracting clones from day 15 to 85 showed balanced CD4/CD8; later expanders favored CD4+.

Employing constant-segment primers, 5'RACE generated TCR alpha and TCR beta cDNA libraries bearing sample barcodes and UMIs. TCRdb reanalysed the 5' RACE reads using MiXCR and keeps one entry per CDR3 protein. The table has roughly 280,000 distinct CDR3 sequences, under 20% seen once. CDR1 is SGHRS and CDR2 is YFSETQ in the germline V gene. V lost 2 bases to trimming and J lost 2 bases; unmatched junction nucleotides: 3. The CDR3 has 16 amino acids. Sequencing was carried out using PBMCs or a T cell subset sorted from them (not recorded which). The chain has TRBV5-1 and TRBJ2-3, with TRBD2 identical over 12 bases. The receptor's source is a man aged 18 to 30 who had mild COVID-19 (a few samples of this study predate the infection). Cell type and time point are not known. The CDR3 region has the DNA TGCGCCAGCAGCTTCCTAGCGGGGGGGCCCACAGATACGCAGTATTTT. Encoded protein: CASSFLAGGPTDTQYF.